The 3 T cell receptor beta chains presented below share a single source sample, sequenced in a study of cytomegalovirus exposure and HLA in healthy donors. The protocol was immunoSEQ multiplex PCR, while the TCRdb copy is restricted to in-frame clones and leaves out a portion. The sample contains 100,000 to 150,000 clones, 95% to 96% of which appear only once. The specimen was PBMCs. These receptor sequences come from a man between 18 and 35 years old in good health and CMV-seronegative.

This rearrangement joins TRBV15 to TRBJ1-2; no clear D. Germline assignment: CDR1 LNHNV and CDR2 YYDKDF (reference sequence). The CDR3 consists of 12 residues. The V end was cut by 1 base, the J end by 11 bases, with 11 bases between. The CDR3, as DNA: TGTGCCACCAGCAGAGTGAGTGGTCGGTACACCTTC. Its protein product is CATSRVSGRYTF.

The chain carries TRBV29-1 and TRBJ2-7; TRBD1 matches at 8 bases. The CDR3 has 14 residues. V dropped 2 bases and J dropped 7; count of bases not matched to a gene: 10. Germline lookup yields CDR1 SQVTM and CDR2 ANQGSEA. CDR3 nucleotides: TGCAGCGTTGAATTTCCCAGGACAGGGAGGGAGCAGTACTTC. Translation: CSVEFPRTGREQYF.

This clone appeared once. The V call is TRBV7-6, the J call TRBJ2-2; D uncertain. CDR1 and CDR2 from the germline V gene are SGHVS and FNYEAQ. CDR3 size: 13 residues. Trimming took 4 bases from V and 5 from J, leaving 8 bases between them. CDR3 loop: CASSSYGTGELFF. The DNA for the CDR3 is TGTGCCAGCAGCTCCTACGGGACCGGGGAGCTGTTTTTT.